Here is one T cell receptor beta chain with its context. This record belongs to a study of blood T cell repertoires in COVID-19. Looking at the study overall: PBMCs, B-cell-depleted T cells, or T cells were the source of the cDNA or gDNA that made up the material.

The method was immunoSEQ multiplex PCR; TCRdb's version includes in-frame clones alone and lacks a portion of them. This table holds about 270,000 clones, more than 75% found once. V shed 7 bases and J shed 5 bases, with 5 bases lying between them. In germline, CDR1 is MNHEY, CDR2 SVGAGI. The CDR3 runs to 11 residues. Sequencing was performed on peripheral blood. V gene TRBV6-5 combines with J gene TRBJ1-4; D is unresolved. The sequence derives from a man in his forties with active or convalescent COVID-19. CDR3 loop: CASNLNEKLFF. In DNA, the CDR3 is TGTGCCAGCAACTTAAATGAAAAACTGTTTTTT.